This TCR beta chain was identified during a study of T cell responses to AZD1222 COVID-19 vaccine. This CDR3 has 14 residues. From germline, CDR1 is GTSNPN and CDR2 SVGIG (reference sequence). V shed 4 bases and J shed 1 base, with 12 bases lying between them. Some clones are missing from TCRdb's copy, which holds only in-frame ones; the method was immunoSEQ multiplex PCR. The profile covers roughly 180,000 clones, with approximately 86% appearing a single time and approximately 2.5% taken by the ten largest. The source was peripheral blood, collected on day 0 of AZD1222 vaccination. This chain joins TRBV30 and TRBJ2-3, with D perhaps matching TRBD1 or TRBD2 (5 bases each). The receptor was isolated from an adult in good health. The CDR3 coding sequence is TGTGCCTGGATAAACCGGGGCCGCACAGATACGCAGTATTTT. This encodes CAWINRGRTDTQYF.